The clone carrying this T cell receptor beta chain came up a few times. No antigen is known for it. The germline gives CDR1 MNHNS, CDR2 SASEGT. V shed 2 bases and J 11 bases; nucleotides not matched to a gene: 14. The CDR3 length is 16 residues. This sample was taken from a study of T cell responses to AZD1222 COVID-19 vaccine. Findings and caveats of the study: Within unmutated variant regions lay the reported targets of nearly half of spike-specific TCRs. Mostly white British, mostly female donors; authors suggested clonal diversity may be underestimated.

Profiling relied on immunoSEQ multiplex PCR, and the TCRdb table lists in-frame clones only, not all of them. This sample yields about 110,000 clones, of which around 88% are seen a single time; 4% to 5.5% belongs to the top ten. This material consisted of peripheral blood, taken on day 0 of AZD1222 vaccination. The chain combines TRBV6-1 with TRBJ1-5; 8 nucleotides align to TRBD1. The receptor comes from an adult in good health. The CDR3 DNA sequence: TGTGCCAGCAGTGAATTTGGGGGGACAGGAGGGATGGCCCAGCATTTT. It translates to CASSEFGGTGGMAQHF.